The 8 T cell receptor beta chains below were found in one sample sequenced in a study of blood T cell repertoires in COVID-19. Clones were read by immunoSEQ multiplex PCR, and TCRdb kept only the in-frame ones, dropping some. The sample has hundreds of thousands of clones; around 86% are singletons. The sample was peripheral blood. These receptors all come from a woman aged 40 to 50 who had recovered from COVID-19.

This CDR3 is CASNLGGASTYEQYF. CDR3 DNA: TGTGCCAGCAACCTGGGGGGAGCCTCGACCTACGAGCAGTACTTC. This rearrangement joins TRBV2 to TRBJ2-7; D might be TRBD2 (6 bases). The germline CDR1 and CDR2 sequences are SNHLY and FYNNEI. The CDR3 runs 15 residues. V was cut by 7 bases and J by 2 bases, with 18 bases left in between.

The chain links TRBV24-1 to TRBJ2-5, with 7 bases identical to TRBD1. The germline gives CDR1 KGHDR, CDR2 SFDVKD. The CDR3 loop spans 15 amino acids. Unmatched junction bases numbered 6, after V lost 2 bases and J lost 4 bases. Here the CDR3 reads CATSDSQGPGETQYF. In DNA form, the CDR3 reads TGTGCCACCAGTGATTCACAGGGGCCCGGAGAGACCCAGTACTTC.

This clone appeared a single time. V usage is TRBV6-5 and J usage is TRBJ1-1; 10 positions agree with TRBD1. Germline trimming cut 6 bases from V and 4 bases from J; bases unmatched to any gene: 2. CDR3 length: 13 residues. Germline CDR1 and CDR2: MNHEY and SVGAGI. The CDR3 loop reads CASRRTGGTEAFF. The CDR3 DNA is TGTGCCAGCAGGAGGACAGGGGGCACTGAAGCTTTCTTT.

This sequence joins TRBV5-1 and TRBJ1-3; D remains unclear. Germline V CDR1 and CDR2: SGHRS, YFSETQ. Trimming pared 4 bases from V and 5 bases from J, leaving 22 bases between. This CDR3 is built from 17 residues. For the CDR3, the DNA is TGCGCCAGCAGCGGCCCGGGCATGATGCCGGGGAGAAACACCATATATTTT. Translated, it gives CASSGPGMMPGRNTIYF.

The J gene is TRBJ2-1, the V gene TRBV6-6, with TRBD2 identical over 14 bases. Germline values: CDR1 MNHNY, CDR2 SVGAGI (reference sequence). V lost 5 bases, J lost 2 bases, and 2 bases stayed unmatched. The CDR3 totals 16 residues. The CDR3 bases are TGTGCCAGCAGTCGGGGACTAGCGGGGGCCTACAATGAGCAGTTCTTC. Translated, it gives CASSRGLAGAYNEQFF.

This clone came up a few times. The gene calls are TRBV6-2 or TRBV6-3 and TRBJ1-1; 9 nucleotides align to TRBD1. J gave up 4 bases and V 4 bases, and 1 base lay outside the gene matches. The CDR3 contains 13 residues. CDR1 and CDR2 from the germline V gene are MNHEY and SVGEGT. The chain's CDR3 is CASSWDRVTEAFF. For the CDR3, the DNA is TGTGCCAGCAGTTGGGACAGGGTCACTGAAGCTTTCTTT.

The gene calls are TRBV18 and TRBJ1-2, with 8 bases lining up with TRBD1. This CDR3 region has 13 residues. Germline CDR1 is KGHSH and CDR2 is LQKENI. J gave up 6 bases and V 3 bases, and 3 bases lay outside the gene matches. The CDR3 region has the DNA TGTGCCAGCTCACCTGGGACAGGACATGGCTACACCTTC. Protein product: CASSPGTGHGYTF.

The rearrangement uses TRBV10-3 and TRBJ2-6; 7 nucleotides line up with TRBD2. CDR3 length: 14 residues. V gave up 7 bases and J gave up 2 bases; unmatched junction bases: 2. Germline CDR1 and CDR2: ENHRY and SYGVKD. CDR3 nucleotide sequence: TGTGCCATCATGGGAGGGGCTGGGGCCAACGTCCTGACTTTC. This gives the protein CAIMGGAGANVLTF.